This T cell receptor beta chain was retrieved from a study of cytomegalovirus exposure and HLA in healthy donors. PCR was performed using 60 Vbeta and 13 Jbeta primers. Generated by immunoSEQ multiplex PCR, the TCRdb table keeps only in-frame clones and is missing some. The sample carries under 150,000 clones, 75% to 85% recorded once. V was pared by 4 bases and J by 0 bases, with 6 bases of the junction left unmatched. The CDR3 totals 16 residues. CDR1 is SGHTS and CDR2 is YDEGEE in the germline V gene. This receptor was obtained from a middle-aged woman in good health and CMV-seropositive. The rearrangement uses TRBV5-8 and TRBJ2-1; 8 positions match TRBD1. Sequences were obtained from PBMCs. CDR3 region: CASSPRTGGSYNEQFF. The CDR3 coding sequence is TGTGCCAGCAGCCCACGAACAGGGGGCTCCTACAATGAGCAGTTCTTC.